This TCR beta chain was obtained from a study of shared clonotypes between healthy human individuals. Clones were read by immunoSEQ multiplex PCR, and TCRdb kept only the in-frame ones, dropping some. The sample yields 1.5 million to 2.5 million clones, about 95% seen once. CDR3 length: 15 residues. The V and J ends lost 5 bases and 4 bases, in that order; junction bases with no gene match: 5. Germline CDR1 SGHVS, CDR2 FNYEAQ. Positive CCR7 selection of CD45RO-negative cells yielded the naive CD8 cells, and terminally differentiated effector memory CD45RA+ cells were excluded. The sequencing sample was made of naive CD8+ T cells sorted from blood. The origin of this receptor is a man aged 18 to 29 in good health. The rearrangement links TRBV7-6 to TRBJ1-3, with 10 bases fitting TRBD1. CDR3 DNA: TGTGCCAGCAGCGCGGGACAGGGGCGAGGAAACACCATATATTTT. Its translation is CASSAGQGRGNTIYF.